This T cell receptor beta chain was retrieved from a study of blood T cell repertoires in COVID-19. The overall study: Sites in the United States, Italy and Spain provided acute and convalescent COVID-19 samples.

CDR3 size: 14 residues. Germline-derived CDR1 and CDR2 are SNHLY and FYNNEI. V was pared by 7 bases and J by 6 bases, with 6 bases of the junction left unmatched. This table comes from immunoSEQ multiplex PCR, and its TCRdb copy is limited to in-frame clones, with some not included. This table holds 250,000 to 300,000 clones, roughly nine tenths found once. The sample consisted of peripheral blood. This TCR derives from a man in his fifties with acute or convalescent COVID-19. The V and J genes are TRBV2 and TRBJ1-5; 10 nucleotides align to TRBD1. CDR3 sequence (DNA): TGTGCCAGCAAGACTGGGACAGGGGTTCAGCCCCAGCATTTT. Its protein is CASKTGTGVQPQHF.